This TCR beta chain was found in a study of blood T cells in healthy people across ages. Notes on the study in general: Diversity was higher, and naive CD4+ cells more numerous, in long-lived donors than in aged donors.

Combining a sample-barcoded 5' primer with a J-beta primer mix, a second PCR ran for about 7 to 11 cycles. TCRdb re-called the 5' RACE reads with MiXCR, one entry per CDR3 protein. The profile shows about 1.4 million distinct CDR3 sequences, roughly 60% of them singletons. Concerning this clonotype itself: What it recognizes is unknown.

The study drew donors from healthy Caucasian individuals in Russia aged about 6 to 95. Per sample, extraction of total RNA gave at least 6 micrograms in every case. Trimming removed 1 base at V and 2 bases at J, with 7 bases between. Per germline, CDR1 MNHEY and CDR2 SMNVEV (reference sequence). This CDR3 contains 14 residues. The rearrangement links TRBV27 to TRBJ2-3; D unclear. The sequenced sample was blood. The receptor was isolated from a man aged 18-30 years in good health. The CDR3 nucleotides read TGTGCCAGCAGTTTATGGGCCAACACAGATACGCAGTATTTT. Translated: CASSLWANTDTQYF.